The rows below give T cell receptor beta chains drawn from one sample of a study of blood T cell repertoires in COVID-19. Data came from immunoSEQ multiplex PCR; TCRdb stores just in-frame clones and leaves some out. The sample shows about 150,000 clones, 70% to 90% of them seen only once. Input material: peripheral blood. The receptors were gathered from a woman at least 80 years old with COVID-19, enrolled during active disease. Each CDR3 is given with its conserved first and last residue. The D gene is left open where the match is weak. Clone size is not always given. Where it is, it says once, few, many or a class for expanded clones.

>TRBV7-9|once|TRBD1|TRBJ1-5
CASSEGDSFNQPQHF
TGTGCCAGCAGCGAGGGGGACAGCTTCAATCAGCCCCAGCATTTT
>TRBV7-2|once|TRBD1|TRBJ2-7
CASSSDRVQYEQYF
TGTGCCAGCAGCTCGGACAGGGTACAGTACGAGCAGTACTTC
>TRBV12-3/TRBV12-4|NA|NA|TRBJ1-2
CASSYLQDYGYTF
TGTGCCAGCAGTTACCTACAGGACTATGGCTACACCTTC
>TRBV2|NA|NA|TRBJ2-7
CASTRDEQYF
TGTGCCAGCACTCGGGACGAGCAGTACTTC
>TRBV6-5|NA|TRBD1|TRBJ1-1
CASSITQGAFTEAFF
TGTGCCAGCAGTATAACACAGGGGGCGTTTACTGAAGCTTTCTTT
>TRBV5-1|NA|NA|TRBJ2-7
CASSSRGGMYEQYF
TGCGCCAGCAGTTCGCGGGGCGGGATGTACGAGCAGTACTTC
>TRBV5-1|NA|NA|TRBJ1-2
CASSLVLGRNYGYTF
TGCGCCAGCAGCTTGGTGTTAGGGAGAAACTATGGCTACACCTTC
>TRBV19|once|NA|TRBJ1-5
CASSEGQPQHF
TGTGCCAGTAGTGAGGGTCAGCCCCAGCATTTT
>TRBV9|NA|NA|TRBJ1-2
CASSPGDGTFTTGYTF
TGTGCCAGCAGCCCCGGAGACGGAACCTTTACTACTGGCTACACCTTC
>TRBV20-1|NA|NA|TRBJ1-3
CSASSGAAGNTIYF
TGCAGTGCTAGTTCAGGGGCCGCAGGAAACACCATATATTTT
>TRBV7-2|NA|TRBD2|TRBJ2-3
CASSLAGLATDTQYF
TGTGCCAGCAGCTTAGCGGGACTAGCCACAGATACGCAGTATTTT
>TRBV19|NA|TRBD1|TRBJ2-5
CASSTTGAAVKTQYF
TGTGCCAGTAGTACGACAGGGGCCGCAGTAAAGACCCAGTACTTC
>TRBV19|once|TRBD1|TRBJ1-3
CASQGQLSSGNTIYF
TGTGCCAGTCAGGGACAGCTAAGCTCTGGAAACACCATATATTTT
>TRBV9|NA|NA|TRBJ1-4
CASSVSGGTNEKLFF
TGTGCCAGCAGCGTTAGCGGGGGAACTAATGAAAAACTGTTTTTT
>TRBV24-1|NA|NA|TRBJ1-2
CATSDWALNYGYTF
TGTGCCACCAGTGACTGGGCCCTCAACTATGGCTACACCTTC
>TRBV6-5|NA|NA|TRBJ2-7
CASSSSGPSEEQYF
TGTGCCAGCAGCTCTTCGGGACCTAGCGAAGAGCAGTACTTC
>TRBV4-3|NA|NA|TRBJ1-2
CASSQEGSTYGYTF
TGCGCCAGCAGCCAAGAGGGCAGCACCTATGGCTACACCTTC
>TRBV5-8|once|TRBD2|TRBJ2-3
CASSLGTSGRVDTQYF
TGTGCCAGCAGCTTGGGTACTAGCGGGAGAGTGGATACGCAGTATTTT
>TRBV5-1|NA|NA|TRBJ2-5
CASRLLETQYF
TGCGCCAGCAGATTGCTAGAGACCCAGTACTTC
>TRBV6-5|NA|NA|TRBJ1-6
CASVQRAGVSPLHF
TGTGCCAGCGTCCAACGGGCGGGGGTGTCACCCCTCCACTTT
>TRBV28|NA|NA|TRBJ2-4
CASGSPRGKNIQYF
TGTGCCAGCGGTTCCCCCCGGGGAAAAAACATTCAGTACTTC
>TRBV27|NA|TRBD1|TRBJ1-1
CASGQNDPHVGQGAITEAFF
TGTGCCAGCGGTCAGAATGACCCACACGTCGGACAGGGGGCGATCACTGAAGCTTTCTTT
>TRBV6-5|NA|TRBD1|TRBJ1-1
CASGRDRGSEAFF
TGTGCCAGCGGACGGGACAGGGGGTCTGAAGCTTTCTTT
>TRBV19|once|TRBD1|TRBJ1-2
CASLPRQGVGYGYTF
TGTGCCAGTCTCCCCCGACAGGGGGTAGGTTATGGCTACACCTTC
>TRBV6-2/TRBV6-3|NA|NA|TRBJ1-5
CASSYGGGGKQPQHF
TGTGCCAGCAGTTACGGGGGCGGGGGCAAGCAGCCCCAGCATTTT
>TRBV24-1|NA|TRBD1|TRBJ1-5
CATSDAGTGAQPQHF
TGTGCCACCAGTGATGCCGGGACAGGGGCCCAGCCCCAGCATTTT
>TRBV19|NA|TRBD1|TRBJ2-5
CASSTRQGTETQYF
TGTGCCAGTAGTACCCGACAGGGAACGGAGACCCAGTACTTC
>TRBV27|NA|TRBD2|TRBJ2-5
CASSLIAGGPPETQYF
TGTGCCAGCAGTTTAATAGCGGGAGGCCCTCCGGAGACCCAGTACTTC
>TRBV12-3/TRBV12-4|NA|NA|TRBJ1-1
CASSLPPSTEAFF
TGTGCCAGCAGTTTACCCCCTAGTACTGAAGCTTTCTTT
>TRBV28|NA|NA|TRBJ2-2
CASRADFANTGELFF
TGTGCCAGCAGGGCAGACTTCGCGAACACCGGGGAGCTGTTTTTT
>TRBV5-1|many|NA|TRBJ2-7
CASSYDPAGDEQYF
TGCGCCAGCAGCTACGACCCCGCCGGGGACGAGCAGTACTTC
>TRBV7-2|once|TRBD2|TRBJ2-3
CASSLTRDAGADTQYF
TGTGCCAGCAGCTTAACGCGGGATGCGGGGGCAGATACGCAGTATTTT
>TRBV3-1/TRBV3-2|NA|NA|TRBJ1-5
CASSQDWGGDQPQHF
TGTGCCAGCAGCCAAGATTGGGGAGGGGATCAGCCCCAGCATTTT
>TRBV5-1|NA|NA|TRBJ2-3
CASSPGSGDTQYF
TGCGCCAGCAGTCCGGGGAGTGGGGATACGCAGTATTTT
>TRBV5-1|once|TRBD1|TRBJ2-2
CASSPQGASGELFF
TGCGCCAGCAGCCCCCAGGGGGCGTCGGGGGAGCTGTTTTTT
>TRBV18|NA|TRBD1|TRBJ1-4
CASSPRQGNEKLFF
TGTGCCAGCTCACCCCGACAGGGTAATGAAAAACTGTTTTTT
>TRBV9|NA|NA|TRBJ1-6
CASSVTVGETPLHF
TGTGCCAGCAGCGTTACCGTCGGTGAGACACCCCTCCACTTT
>TRBV10-3|NA|NA|TRBJ1-2
CAISEGGTDYGYTF
TGTGCCATCAGTGAGGGAGGGACGGACTATGGCTACACCTTC
>TRBV4-2|NA|TRBD1|TRBJ1-2
CASSPDRTNYGYTF
TGTGCCAGCAGCCCGGACAGGACAAACTATGGCTACACCTTC
>TRBV27|NA|TRBD1|TRBJ1-2
CASSLKGQIMNYGYTF
TGTGCCAGCAGTTTAAAGGGACAGATCATGAACTATGGCTACACCTTC
>TRBV12-2|NA|NA|TRBJ2-3
CASRLSDGLARRTDTQYF
TGTGCAAGTCGCTTATCGGACGGACTAGCTCGACGCACAGATACGCAGTATTTT
>TRBV6-2/TRBV6-3|NA|NA|TRBJ1-5
CASSYGGSGQPQHF
TGTGCCAGCAGTTACGGGGGGTCAGGCCAGCCCCAGCATTTT
>TRBV19|NA|TRBD1|TRBJ1-5
CASSIARQGNNQPQHF
TGTGCCAGTAGTATAGCCCGACAGGGCAACAATCAGCCCCAGCATTTT
>TRBV18|NA|TRBD1|TRBJ1-1
CASSPPVRGQTEAFF
TGTGCCAGCTCACCACCGGTCAGGGGGCAGACTGAAGCTTTCTTT
>TRBV5-1|few|TRBD1|TRBJ2-7
CASSSGQGRTYEQYF
TGCGCCAGCAGTTCCGGACAGGGCAGGACCTACGAGCAGTACTTC
>TRBV7-8|NA|TRBD2|TRBJ2-1
CASSVRLANSYNEQFF
TGTGCCAGCAGCGTCCGACTAGCGAACTCCTACAATGAGCAGTTCTTC
>TRBV29-1|NA|NA|TRBJ2-1
CSVAGLGEQFF
TGCAGCGTCGCAGGTTTGGGCGAGCAGTTCTTC
>TRBV7-6|NA|NA|TRBJ1-6
CASSPRQDSPLHF
TGTGCCAGCAGCCCGCGACAGGATTCACCCCTCCACTTT
>TRBV28|NA|TRBD1|TRBJ2-6
CASSTGGVVPGANVLTF
TGTGCCAGCAGTACAGGGGGCGTAGTGCCTGGGGCCAACGTCCTGACTTTC
>TRBV6-5|NA|TRBD2|TRBJ2-1
CASNGVAGGWFF
TGTGCCAGCAACGGGGTAGCGGGAGGGTGGTTCTTC
>TRBV5-1|NA|TRBD2|TRBJ2-3
CASSLSREGRTSTDTQYF
TGCGCCAGCAGCTTATCCCGGGAGGGCCGGACTAGCACAGATACGCAGTATTTT
>TRBV21-1|NA|NA|TRBJ1-4
CASSKGFVRANEKLFF
TGTGCCAGCAGCAAAGGATTTGTCAGGGCGAATGAAAAACTGTTTTTT
>TRBV12-3/TRBV12-4|NA|NA|TRBJ2-2
CASTPLPGELFF
TGTGCCAGCACCCCCCTTCCCGGGGAGCTGTTTTTT